Listed here are 30 T cell receptor beta chains from one sample, sequenced in a study of blood T cell repertoires in COVID-19. Only in-frame clones appear in the TCRdb table, and some are missing; sequencing was by immunoSEQ multiplex PCR. Counted here are roughly 200,000 clones, less than 90% occurring once; the ten biggest clones make up 18%. Sequenced: peripheral blood. Receptor source: a woman of 80 years or more with active or convalescent COVID-19.

This sequence joins TRBV4-3 and TRBJ1-2; no clear D. The germline V gene has CDR1 LGHNA and CDR2 YSLEER. This CDR3 has 16 residues. Trimming took off 2 bases at V and 6 bases at J, with 19 bases between the two ends. Written as DNA, the CDR3 is TGCGCCAGCAGCCAAAATTTTATGACTCTGGTGGATGGCTACACCTTC. Its translation: CASSQNFMTLVDGYTF.

The rearrangement links TRBV10-3 to TRBJ2-7; 10 bases map to TRBD2. The CDR3 extends over 16 amino acids. Looked up from germline, CDR1 is ENHRY and CDR2 is SYGVKD. V shed 5 bases, J shed 6 bases, and the junction held 13 bases outside the gene matches. The CDR3 here is CAISSTTLAGVVEQYF. Here the CDR3 DNA reads TGTGCCATCAGTTCCACAACCCTAGCGGGAGTGGTCGAGCAGTACTTC.

The chain combines TRBV4-3 with TRBJ2-2; no definite D call. The V end was cut by 0 bases, the J end by 4 bases, with 6 bases between. Germline V CDR1 and CDR2: LGHNA, YSLEER. This CDR3 has 14 residues. The DNA of the CDR3 is TGCGCCAGCAGCCAAGATGTCCTCACCGGGGAGCTGTTTTTT. This translates into CASSQDVLTGELFF.

This clone was detected only once. The chain combines TRBV18 with TRBJ1-5, with D possibly matching TRBD1 (5 bases). CDR3 length equals 15 residues. Germline V gene lookup returns CDR1 KGHSH and CDR2 LQKENI. With 5 bases removed from V and 4 bases from J, the gap between germline ends came to 15 bases. The chain's CDR3 is CASSSQGGVNQPQHF. The CDR3 DNA reads TGTGCCAGCTCATCGCAGGGTGGAGTGAATCAGCCCCAGCATTTT. The complete variable domain, with remaining parts taken from reference TRBV18 and TRBJ1-5, reads NAGVMQNPRHLVRRRGQEARLRCSPMKGHSHVYWYRQLPEEGLKFMVYLQKENIIDESGMPKERFSAEFPKEGPSILRIQQVVRGDSAAYFCASSSQGGVNQPQHFGDGTRLSIL.

This clone was seen a few times. The chain recombines TRBV19 with TRBJ1-1; TRBD1 agrees at 9 bases. V lost 5 bases, J lost 4 bases, and 2 bases stayed unmatched. This CDR3 has 13 amino acids. From germline, CDR1 is LNHDA and CDR2 SQIVND (reference sequence). CDR3 sequence (DNA): TGTGCCAGTAGTCAGGACAGGGGCACTGAAGCTTTCTTT. The encoded protein is CASSQDRGTEAFF. Full variable domain (outside the CDR3, taken from reference TRBV19 and TRBJ1-1): DGGITQSPKYLFRKEGQNVTLSCEQNLNHDAMYWYRQDPGQGLRLIYYSQIVNDFQKGDIAEGYSVSREKKESFPLTVTSAQKNPTAFYLCASSQDRGTEAFFGQGTRLTVV.

The chain is built from TRBV5-1 and TRBJ2-7; TRBD1 is a possible D gene (6 bases). From germline, CDR1 is SGHRS and CDR2 YFSETQ. Trimming shortened V by 5 bases and J by 0 bases, and 18 bases separated the two germline ends. The CDR3 sequence is 16 residues long. The CDR3 spells CASSYMAQGSSYEQYF. CDR3 DNA: TGCGCCAGCAGTTACATGGCCCAGGGGAGCTCCTACGAGCAGTACTTC.

J is TRBJ2-7 and V is TRBV12-3 or TRBV12-4, with D uncertain. Trimming left V 6 bases short and J 4 bases short, with 10 bases between. The CDR3 is 12 amino acids. CDR3 protein: CASSLGSYEQYF. Written as DNA, the CDR3 is TGTGCCAGCAGCCTCGGTTCGTACGAGCAGTACTTC.

The V and J genes are TRBV29-1 and TRBJ1-2; 9 bases fit TRBD1. In germline, CDR1 is SQVTM, CDR2 ANQGSEA. The CDR3 consists of 13 residues. J lost 7 bases, V lost 3 bases, and 6 bases had no gene match. CDR3 protein: CSVDLQGAGGYTF. CDR3 coding DNA: TGCAGCGTTGACCTACAGGGGGCGGGTGGCTACACCTTC.

The count of this clone is one. The chain links TRBV24-1 to TRBJ2-1, with TRBD2 matching over 8 bases. The CDR3 is 17 residues long. V dropped 4 bases and J dropped 0; count of bases not matched to a gene: 7. Germline V CDR1 and CDR2: KGHDR, SFDVKD. This chain's CDR3 is CATSEPSGTSSYNEQFF. The CDR3 DNA reads TGTGCCACCAGTGAACCGTCCGGGACTAGCTCCTACAATGAGCAGTTCTTC.

This clone was seen a single time. The chain combines TRBV3-1 (or the pseudogene TRBV3-2) with TRBJ2-5; 8 nucleotides line up with TRBD1. The CDR3 runs 17 residues. With V trimmed by 1 base and J by 5 bases, 12 bases remained unmatched. Germline V gene data show CDR1 as LGHDT and CDR2 as YNNKEL (reference sequence). This CDR3 is CASSQGGQGGIRETQYF. For the CDR3, the DNA is TGTGCCAGCAGCCAAGGCGGACAGGGAGGAATTCGGGAGACCCAGTACTTC.

The chain links TRBV9 to TRBJ2-7; a possible D gene is TRBD1 (6 bases). There are 14 residues in the CDR3. The germline gives CDR1 SGDLS, CDR2 YYNGEE. The V and J ends lost 0 bases and 7 bases respectively, with 14 bases between them. The CDR3 DNA follows: TGTGCCAGCAGCGTAGAACCAGGGGTGAGGGAGCAGTACTTC. Amino acid sequence: CASSVEPGVREQYF.

CDR3 sequence reads: CAWNMGQGEFNEQFF. CDR3 sequence (DNA): TGTGCCTGGAATATGGGACAGGGGGAATTCAATGAGCAGTTCTTC. This chain connects TRBV30 to TRBJ2-1, with 11 nucleotides matching TRBD1. Germline V gives CDR1 GTSNPN, CDR2 SVGIG (reference sequence). V was clipped by 4 bases and J by 6 bases; unmatched bases: 8. This CDR3 contains 15 residues.

The rearrangement joins TRBV6-5 to TRBJ2-7; D possibly corresponds to TRBD1 (5 bases). Germline V lookup: CDR1 MNHEY, CDR2 SVGAGI. The CDR3 is made up of 13 amino acids. V was shortened by 2 bases and J by 5 bases, with 10 bases between the two germline ends. CDR3 sequence: CASSYIGAHEQYF. CDR3 nucleotide sequence: TGTGCCAGCAGTTACATAGGGGCGCACGAGCAGTACTTC.

The chain recombines TRBV7-2 with TRBJ2-3, with 9 positions matching TRBD2. The CDR3 has 17 amino acids. Losses at the gene ends were 1 base for V and 6 bases for J; bases not matched to a gene: 11. Germline-derived CDR1 and CDR2 are SGHTA and FQGNSA. The CDR3 loop reads CASSLVGIAGARDTQYF. CDR3 sequence (DNA): TGTGCCAGCAGCTTAGTCGGTATAGCGGGGGCTAGGGATACGCAGTATTTT.

The chain joins TRBV2 to TRBJ2-7; TRBD2 matches 7 bases. J gave up 6 bases and V 4 bases, and 6 bases lay outside the gene matches. This CDR3 has 13 residues. Germline CDR1 and CDR2: SNHLY and FYNNEI. The CDR3 region has the DNA TGTGCCAGCAGTGCGGGGGGATTCGGCGAGCAGTACTTC. Its protein is CASSAGGFGEQYF.

The chain uses TRBV6-5 and TRBJ2-7, with 8 bases that match TRBD2. Trimming at V came to 6 bases and at J to 5 bases, leaving 9 bases not matched to a gene. This CDR3 has 14 amino acids. In germline, CDR1 is MNHEY, CDR2 SVGAGI. The CDR3 DNA is TGTGCCAGCAGGTCCTGGGGACTAGACGACGAGCAGTACTTC. Translating it yields CASRSWGLDDEQYF.

The chain employs TRBV7-9 and TRBJ2-7; 11 bases agree with TRBD2. The junction had 9 bases not matched to a gene; V was cut back by 6 bases and J by 2 bases. Germline values: CDR1 SEHNR, CDR2 FQNEAQ (reference sequence). This CDR3 region has 16 residues. The chain's CDR3 is CASRPEGTSGTYEQYF. CDR3 DNA sequence: TGTGCCAGCAGGCCGGAGGGGACTAGCGGAACCTACGAGCAGTACTTC. Looking up the rest from reference TRBV7-9 and TRBJ2-7 gives the full variable domain: DTGVSQNPRHKITKRGQNVTFRCDPISEHNRLYWYRQTLGQGPEFLTYFQNEAQLEKSRLLSDRFSAERPKGSFSTLEIQRTEQGDSAMYLCASRPEGTSGTYEQYFGPGTRLTVT.

V and J are TRBV6-1 and TRBJ2-6, with unresolved D. This CDR3 has 16 amino acids. Trimming pared 3 bases from V and 0 bases from J, leaving 9 bases between. Germline lookup yields CDR1 MNHNS and CDR2 SASEGT. The CDR3 DNA reads as TGTGCCAGCAGTGACCTCAAGAGCTCTGGGGCCAACGTCCTGACTTTC. This encodes CASSDLKSSGANVLTF.

V is TRBV18 and J is TRBJ1-1; D may be TRBD1 (6 bases). Trimming left V 4 bases short and J 0 bases short, with 9 bases between. This CDR3 spans 14 amino acids. Germline V gene data show CDR1 as KGHSH and CDR2 as LQKENI. The CDR3, as DNA: TGTGCCAGCTCACGACAGGCCGTGAACACTGAAGCTTTCTTT. Translation: CASSRQAVNTEAFF.

The gene calls are TRBV6-6 and TRBJ1-5; perhaps TRBD1 as D (5 bases). Germline assignment: CDR1 MNHNY and CDR2 SVGAGI (reference sequence). This CDR3 has 17 amino acids. Trimming pared 5 bases from V and 0 bases from J, leaving 17 bases between. The CDR3 loop is CASSPRFLRDSNQPQHF. The DNA for the CDR3 is TGTGCCAGCAGTCCGAGATTCCTCAGGGATAGCAATCAGCCCCAGCATTTT.

This clone was observed once. The chain is built from TRBV5-4 and TRBJ2-2, with TRBD1 as a possible D gene (8 bases). The CDR3 spans 16 residues. CDR1 is SGHNT and CDR2 is YYREEE in the germline V gene (reference sequence). The V gene lost 2 bases and the J gene lost 4 bases, with 15 bases spanning the gap. The CDR3 DNA reads TGTGCCAGCAGCTTCCCCAACAGGGGGGGCACCGGGGAGCTGTTTTTT. Translation: CASSFPNRGGTGELFF.

J is TRBJ1-1 and V is TRBV7-6; no clear D. Trimming left V 5 bases short and J 1 base short, with 8 bases between. Per the germline V gene, CDR1 is SGHVS and CDR2 is FNYEAQ. The CDR3 is 13 residues long. As DNA, the CDR3 is TGTGCCAGCAGCCGAGCCGGGAACACTGAAGCTTTCTTT. Its translation is CASSRAGNTEAFF.

The chain carries TRBV19 and TRBJ1-6; D ambiguous. Trimming left V 1 base short and J 9 bases short, with 13 bases between. The CDR3 has 15 residues. In germline, CDR1 is LNHDA, CDR2 SQIVND (reference sequence). The chain's CDR3 is CASSIGEEGSSPLHF. The CDR3 nucleotides are TGTGCCAGTAGTATAGGTGAAGAAGGGAGTTCACCCCTCCACTTT.

The chain uses TRBV9 and TRBJ1-5; D may be TRBD1 (5 bases). CDR1 SGDLS and CDR2 YYNGEE come from the germline V gene. The germline V and J ends were trimmed by 8 bases and 4 bases, with 13 bases remaining between them. This CDR3 spans 13 amino acids. In nucleotides, the CDR3 is TGTGCCAGATTGGGGCCAGGGAATCAGCCCCAGCATTTT. Protein: CARLGPGNQPQHF.

The J gene is TRBJ1-3, the V gene TRBV28; no clear D. V lost 6 bases to trimming and J lost 4 bases, with 13 bases between them. Looked up from germline, CDR1 is MDHEN and CDR2 is SYDVKM. The CDR3 is made up of 14 amino acids. CDR3 sequence reads: CASSGVAGGNTIYF. CDR3 DNA: TGTGCCAGCAGCGGAGTCGCGGGAGGAAACACCATATATTTT.

The gene calls are TRBV23-1 and TRBJ2-2, with 12 positions matching TRBD1. TRBV23-1 is an open reading frame whose function is uncertain. The CDR3 is made up of 16 amino acids. With 6 bases clipped from V and 5 bases from J, the junction kept 7 bases outside the gene matches. CDR3: CASRQGQGAGTGELFF. The CDR3 bases are TGCGCCAGCAGGCAGGGACAGGGGGCGGGGACCGGGGAGCTGTTTTTT.

This clone appeared once. The V gene is TRBV28, the J gene TRBJ1-1, with D possibly TRBD1 on 6 matching bases. From germline, CDR1 is MDHEN and CDR2 SYDVKM. The germline V and J ends were trimmed by 2 bases and 1 base, with 8 bases remaining between them. CDR3 length: 14 residues. DNA of the CDR3: TGTGCCAGCAGTTTAGCAGGGGAGAACACTGAAGCTTTCTTT. Its translation: CASSLAGENTEAFF.

The chain links TRBV6-5 to TRBJ2-1; 7 bases are shared with TRBD2. The V segment lost 3 bases and the J segment 6 bases; nucleotides outside the gene matches: 5. This CDR3 is built from 14 residues. Germline assignment: CDR1 MNHEY and CDR2 SVGAGI. CDR3 coding DNA: TGTGCCAGCAGTTATATGGGGGGGATCAATGAGCAGTTCTTC. Its protein product is CASSYMGGINEQFF.

The V gene is TRBV6-5, the J gene TRBJ2-7, with 10 bases fitting TRBD1. V dropped 5 bases and J dropped 5; count of bases not matched to a gene: 6. The CDR3 loop spans 14 amino acids. CDR1 is MNHEY and CDR2 is SVGAGI in the germline V gene. The CDR3 sequence is CASSRRDRGNEQYF. In DNA form, the CDR3 reads TGTGCCAGCAGTCGAAGGGACAGGGGTAACGAGCAGTACTTC.

This clone appeared once. CDR3 sequence: CSASSTEQFF. The DNA of the CDR3 is TGCAGTGCTAGCAGTACTGAGCAGTTCTTC. The chain employs TRBV20-1 and TRBJ2-1, with D hard to call. V lost 3 bases to trimming and J lost 9 bases, with 6 bases between them. The V gene's germline CDR1 is DFQATT and CDR2 SNEGSKA (reference sequence). This CDR3 region has 10 residues.